The rows below give T cell receptor beta chains drawn from one sample of a study of OX40 agonist ivuxolimab in advanced cancers. Data came from immunoSEQ multiplex PCR; TCRdb stores just in-frame clones and leaves some out. The data hold around 100,000 clones, with roughly 90% observed a single time. Sequencing was performed on CD4+ or CD8+ T cells sorted from blood, taken in a trial of the OX40 agonist ivuxolimab. The receptors shown here come from an adult with an advanced solid tumor such as melanoma, head and neck, liver or kidney cancer. Each CDR3 is given with its conserved first and last residue. D genes are given only for firm matches. Rows may omit the clone size; those that give it use once, few, many or a size class.

J gene,V gene,D gene,clone size,CDR3 DNA,CDR3 protein
TRBJ2-2,TRBV19,TRBD1,-,TGTGCCAGTTTTAACCGGGGACAGGGAGTCACCGGGGAGCTGTTTTTT,CASFNRGQGVTGELFF
TRBJ2-3,TRBV10-1,-,-,TGCGCCAGCAGTGAGTCGAAGCGGACAGTGAGCACAGATACGCAGTATTTT,CASSESKRTVSTDTQYF
TRBJ2-5,TRBV19,-,few,TGTGCCAGTAGTATAGGGGGACTGTACCAAGAGACCCAGTACTTC,CASSIGGLYQETQYF
TRBJ2-2,TRBV11-3,-,-,TGTGCCAGCAGCTTAGGGGCCGGGGAGCTGTTTTTT,CASSLGAGELFF
TRBJ2-7,TRBV5-1,TRBD1,-,TGCGCCAGCAGCTCGCCGGGACAGGGGAGAGGAGAGCAGTACTTC,CASSSPGQGRGEQYF
TRBJ2-1,TRBV7-2,-,-,TGTGCCAGCAGCTCCCTAAGGGGGCAGTTCTTC,CASSSLRGQFF
TRBJ2-2,TRBV28,-,-,TGTGCCAGCAGGTTCACCGGGGAGCTGTTTTTT,CASRFTGELFF
TRBJ2-3,TRBV7-3,TRBD2,-,TGTGCCAGCAGCTTAGGGGACTTTAGCGGGGCTTCTCAGTATTTT,CASSLGDFSGASQYF
TRBJ1-5,TRBV18,TRBD1,once,TGTGCCAGCTCGCTGGACAGGCGTCAACCCCAGCATTTT,CASSLDRRQPQHF
TRBJ2-2,TRBV6-1,TRBD1,-,TGTGCCAGCAGTGAAGCGGATGGACAGGGGGGTCTAGCGGAGAACACCGGGGAGCTGTTTTTT,CASSEADGQGGLAENTGELFF
TRBJ1-1,TRBV7-9,-,-,TGTGCCAGCAGCTCCAACAGGGACACTGAAGCTTTCTTT,CASSSNRDTEAFF